A selection of T cell receptor beta chains follows, all from one sample in a study of T cell changes during pregnancy in multiple sclerosis. The assay was immunoSEQ multiplex PCR, and TCRdb's table has in-frame clones only and misses some. The data hold tens of thousands of clones, with 80% to 95% observed a single time. The specimen comprised peripheral blood, sampled before pregnancy. These receptors were collected from a female donor with multiple sclerosis, enrolled in a pregnancy study. The CDR3 runs from the conserved cysteine through the conserved F or W. The D gene is left open where the match is weak. Expanded clones get a size class; other rows say once, few or many, or leave the size out.

d_call,v_call,clone_size,j_call,cdr3_aa,cdr3_nt
TRBD1,TRBV9,-,TRBJ2-7,CASSATDRGDEQYF,TGTGCCAGCAGCGCGACCGACAGGGGAGACGAGCAGTACTTC
TRBD1,TRBV29-1,-,TRBJ2-6,CSAEGQTSSGANVLTF,TGCAGCGCCGAGGGACAGACCAGTTCTGGGGCCAACGTCCTGACTTTC
-,TRBV15,-,TRBJ1-1,CATSRRRDTEKRGEAFF,TGTGCCACCAGCAGACGCCGGGACACTGAGAAAAGGGGTGAAGCTTTCTTT
-,TRBV29-1,-,TRBJ1-5,CSVRQEQNQPQHF,TGCAGCGTCCGACAGGAGCAAAATCAGCCCCAGCATTTT
-,TRBV4-1,-,TRBJ1-1,CASSQDLSLNTEAFF,TGCGCCAGCAGCCAAGACTTGAGCTTGAACACTGAAGCTTTCTTT
TRBD2,TRBV7-3,-,TRBJ2-3,CASSLSGGGSTDTQYF,TGTGCCAGCAGCTTAAGTGGCGGGGGGAGCACAGATACGCAGTATTTT
TRBD1,TRBV19,-,TRBJ2-7,CASSLDRGHYEQYF,TGTGCCAGTAGCCTGGACAGGGGGCACTACGAGCAGTACTTC
-,TRBV9,-,TRBJ2-2,CASSATGGTGELFF,TGTGCCAGCAGCGCCACCGGGGGCACCGGGGAGCTGTTTTTT
-,TRBV7-2,once,TRBJ1-6,CATQPPGGLNSPLHF,TGTGCCACCCAACCACCGGGGGGGCTTAATTCACCCCTCCACTTT
-,TRBV19,-,TRBJ1-5,CASSIPGGSYSNQPQHF,TGTGCCAGTAGTATCCCCGGAGGTTCGTATAGCAATCAGCCCCAGCATTTT
-,TRBV2,-,TRBJ2-1,CASSKVGGSYNEQFF,TGTGCCAGCAGTAAGGTGGGGGGCTCCTACAATGAGCAGTTCTTC
-,TRBV7-3,-,TRBJ1-2,CASSPGSTGNGYTF,TGTGCCAGCAGCCCTGGATCGACCGGGAATGGCTACACCTTC
TRBD1,TRBV2,-,TRBJ1-3,CASSGDRVNGNTIYF,TGTGCCAGCAGTGGCGACAGGGTAAATGGAAACACCATATATTTT
-,TRBV27,-,TRBJ2-7,CASSRRGHPTYEQYF,TGTGCCAGCAGTCGGCGGGGGCACCCAACCTACGAGCAGTACTTC
-,TRBV18,-,TRBJ2-1,CASSMANEQFF,TGTGCCAGCTCGATGGCCAATGAGCAGTTCTTC
TRBD2,TRBV5-1,once,TRBJ2-2,CASSLPLAGTGELFF,TGCGCCAGCAGCTTGCCACTAGCGGGCACCGGGGAGCTGTTTTTT
TRBD1,TRBV5-1,-,TRBJ2-1,CASTMGQGAYNEQFF,TGCGCCAGCACTATGGGACAGGGGGCTTATAATGAGCAGTTCTTC
-,TRBV7-2,-,TRBJ1-5,CASSTTGSNQPQHF,TGTGCCAGCAGCACTACAGGGTCCAATCAGCCCCAGCATTTT
-,TRBV9,-,TRBJ2-3,CASSVANSPPTDTQYF,TGTGCCAGCAGCGTAGCGAACAGTCCACCCACAGATACGCAGTATTTT
-,TRBV7-3,-,TRBJ2-1,CASSLNGLSSYNEQFF,TGTGCCAGCAGCTTAAACGGTCTTAGCTCCTACAATGAGCAGTTCTTC
-,TRBV5-1,-,TRBJ2-2,CASSFGHLNTGELFF,TGCGCCAGCAGCTTTGGCCACCTTAACACCGGGGAGCTGTTTTTT
TRBD2,TRBV5-1,once,TRBJ2-1,CASSWTSGSTEQFF,TGCGCCAGCAGCTGGACTAGCGGGAGCACTGAGCAGTTCTTC
-,TRBV18,-,TRBJ1-3,CASSEGGDGNTIYF,TGTGCCAGCTCCGAAGGAGGGGATGGAAACACCATATATTTT
TRBD1,TRBV28,-,TRBJ1-5,CASSSGGQPQHF,TGTGCCAGCAGCTCAGGGGGCCAGCCCCAGCATTTT
TRBD1,TRBV27,-,TRBJ2-1,CASSLGQAYNEQFF,TGTGCCAGCAGCCTTGGACAGGCCTACAATGAGCAGTTCTTC
-,TRBV2,-,TRBJ1-1,CASSVGALNTEAFF,TGTGCCAGCAGTGTAGGGGCCCTGAACACTGAAGCTTTCTTT
-,TRBV11-3,-,TRBJ2-2,CASSLSRGNTGELFF,TGTGCCAGCAGCTTAAGCAGGGGTAACACCGGGGAGCTGTTTTTT
-,TRBV6-6,-,TRBJ1-2,CASSILRVVDYGYTF,TGTGCCAGCAGTATTCTCAGGGTGGTCGACTATGGCTACACCTTC
-,TRBV5-6,-,TRBJ1-1,CASSLLTGNTFTEAFF,TGTGCCAGCAGCCTTTTAACAGGGAACACTTTCACTGAAGCTTTCTTT
-,TRBV7-9,-,TRBJ1-4,CASSWPVTNEKLFF,TGTGCCAGCAGCTGGCCCGTTACTAATGAAAAACTGTTTTTT
-,TRBV7-9,-,TRBJ1-1,CASSLDAGLLNTEAFF,TGTGCCAGCAGCTTAGATGCAGGGCTGCTGAACACTGAAGCTTTCTTT
TRBD2,TRBV28,-,TRBJ2-7,CASSLSSGLYEQYF,TGTGCCAGCAGTTTATCTAGCGGCCTCTACGAGCAGTACTTC
-,TRBV7-3,-,TRBJ2-1,CATRGAAHNEQFF,TGTGCCACCAGAGGGGCGGCTCACAATGAGCAGTTCTTC
-,TRBV7-8,-,TRBJ2-7,CASTSRAGRAAYEQYF,TGTGCCAGCACCTCTAGAGCTGGCAGGGCCGCCTACGAGCAGTACTTC
TRBD2,TRBV7-9,-,TRBJ2-1,CASSPGGPSLAGRNEQFF,TGTGCCAGCAGTCCCGGGGGGCCCTCGCTAGCGGGACGGAATGAGCAGTTCTTC
TRBD1,TRBV5-1,once,TRBJ1-2,CASSLRQGALYGYTF,TGCGCCAGCAGCTTGAGACAGGGGGCTCTCTATGGCTACACCTTC
-,TRBV27,-,TRBJ2-2,CASSLIRWTANTGELFF,TGTGCCAGCAGTTTAATAAGGTGGACAGCGAACACCGGGGAGCTGTTTTTT
-,TRBV6-1,-,TRBJ1-5,CASSEAGGSNQPQHF,TGTGCCAGCAGTGAAGCGGGAGGTAGCAATCAGCCCCAGCATTTT
-,TRBV10-3,-,TRBJ2-7,CATSTGLSYEQYF,TGTGCCACATCAACGGGACTCTCCTACGAGCAGTACTTC
TRBD1,TRBV2,-,TRBJ2-7,CAEGQPSYEQYF,TGTGCCGAGGGACAGCCCTCCTACGAGCAGTACTTC
-,TRBV9,few,TRBJ1-4,CASSVGLSVGYQEKLFF,TGTGCCAGCAGCGTAGGCCTAAGCGTTGGGTATCAGGAAAAACTGTTTTTT
TRBD1,TRBV14,once,TRBJ1-1,CASSQLRGPGTEAFF,TGTGCCAGCAGCCAACTGAGGGGGCCGGGCACTGAAGCTTTCTTT
-,TRBV29-1,-,TRBJ2-7,CSVDGGSYEQYF,TGCAGCGTTGATGGGGGGTCCTACGAGCAGTACTTC
TRBD1,TRBV19,-,TRBJ1-2,CASSTPRQGANYGYTF,TGTGCCAGTAGTACACCACGACAGGGGGCCAACTATGGCTACACCTTC
TRBD1,TRBV5-1,-,TRBJ1-5,CASSLEGQRNQPQHF,TGCGCCAGCAGCTTGGAGGGACAGCGAAATCAGCCCCAGCATTTT
TRBD1,TRBV29-1,-,TRBJ1-2,CSVADLDRAGYGYTF,TGCAGCGTCGCCGACCTGGACAGGGCAGGCTATGGCTACACCTTC
-,TRBV27,-,TRBJ1-2,CASSYSGTPGGGYTF,TGTGCCAGCAGTTACTCAGGGACCCCCGGGGGGGGCTACACCTTC
TRBD1,TRBV2,-,TRBJ1-1,CASSPTGKTEAFF,TGTGCCAGCAGTCCGACAGGGAAAACTGAAGCTTTCTTT
-,TRBV19,-,TRBJ2-1,CASRSPRQGNNEQFF,TGTGCCAGTAGAAGCCCAAGGCAGGGAAATAATGAGCAGTTCTTC
-,TRBV7-9,-,TRBJ2-1,CASSYPPGTPRGNEQFF,TGTGCCAGCAGCTATCCTCCCGGGACTCCCAGGGGGAATGAGCAGTTCTTC
TRBD2,TRBV27,-,TRBJ2-1,CASSFLGLAGLPLYNEQFF,TGTGCCAGCAGTTTCTTAGGACTAGCGGGTCTACCGCTCTACAATGAGCAGTTCTTC
-,TRBV27,-,TRBJ1-4,CASSFTTNEKLFF,TGTGCCAGCAGTTTTACAACTAATGAAAAACTGTTTTTT
TRBD1,TRBV7-9,-,TRBJ2-1,CASSEGAESSYNEQFF,TGTGCCAGCAGCGAGGGGGCGGAGAGCTCCTACAATGAGCAGTTCTTC
-,TRBV28,-,TRBJ2-1,CASSLAGSSYNEQFF,TGTGCCAGCAGCCTAGCCGGGAGCTCCTACAATGAGCAGTTCTTC
-,TRBV6-1,-,TRBJ1-1,CASGGQPNTEAFF,TGTGCCAGCGGGGGACAACCGAACACTGAAGCTTTCTTT
TRBD2,TRBV28,-,TRBJ2-1,CASTLAGSSYNEQFF,TGTGCCAGCACTTTAGCGGGAAGCTCCTACAATGAGCAGTTCTTC
TRBD1,TRBV5-1,-,TRBJ1-1,CASNDQGGTGTEAFF,TGCGCCAGCAACGATCAGGGGGGTACGGGCACTGAAGCTTTCTTT
-,TRBV5-1,-,TRBJ1-3,CASSLGTHGNTIYF,TGCGCCAGCAGCTTGGGGACACATGGAAACACCATATATTTT
TRBD1,TRBV15,once,TRBJ2-7,CATSGDRGRSEQYF,TGTGCCACCAGCGGGGACAGGGGGCGGAGCGAGCAGTACTTC